This T cell receptor beta chain is drawn from a study of blood T cell repertoires in COVID-19. Study overall: PBMCs, B-cell-depleted T cells, or T cells provided the cDNA or gDNA that made up the material.

The ends were cut back, 5 bases at V and 6 bases at J, with 26 bases in the middle. CDR3 length: 18 residues. In germline, CDR1 is LNHDA, CDR2 SQIVND (reference sequence). Authors' analysis steps: Estimates of nucleated cell counts were drawn from the amplification of reference gene primers. TCRdb keeps only in-frame clones here, not all; method: immunoSEQ multiplex PCR. Clonal size and the V and J genes are those of that table, whereas D and trimming came from the DNA. The top ten clones hold 2% to 2.5% of a sample with around 200,000 clones, about nine tenths of them seen once. What was sequenced was peripheral blood. This sequence joins TRBV19 and TRBJ2-1; D possibly corresponds to TRBD2 (7 bases). The receptor was derived from a woman in her fifties or sixties with acute or convalescent COVID-19. The CDR3 protein is CASSSGPGVRRGSNEQFF. The CDR3 DNA reads TGTGCCAGTAGTTCAGGGCCAGGGGTAAGGCGGGGGAGCAATGAGCAGTTCTTC. Filled out from reference TRBV19 and TRBJ2-1, the complete variable domain reads DGGITQSPKYLFRKEGQNVTLSCEQNLNHDAMYWYRQDPGQGLRLIYYSQIVNDFQKGDIAEGYSVSREKKESFPLTVTSAQKNPTAFYLCASSSGPGVRRGSNEQFFGPGTRLTVL.